This TCR beta chain was captured in a study of radiation and T cells in renal cell carcinoma. Study information: Nephrectomy followed 15 Gy stereotactic body radiation by 4 weeks.

The sample's time point: baseline pretreatment blood. Described treatment: 15 Gy SBRT to primary tumor, nephrectomy 4 weeks later. V lost 4 bases to trimming and J lost 5 bases; unmatched junction nucleotides: 8. The germline V gene has CDR1 SGHRS and CDR2 YFSETQ. This CDR3 spans 14 amino acids. Clones were sequenced by immunoSEQ multiplex PCR, and TCRdb holds only the in-frame ones, with some missing. This sample has approximately 45,000 clones, with about 80% found just once. The chain combines TRBV5-1 with TRBJ2-7; 8 bases are shared with TRBD1. The source is a woman aged 70-85 years with renal cell carcinoma. The starting material was blood, obtained from a patient whose treatment included radiotherapy and nephrectomy. Written as DNA, the CDR3 is TGCGCCAGCAGCCCGGGACAGGCGGTCGACGAGCAGTACTTC. Its translation: CASSPGQAVDEQYF.